This TCR beta chain was recorded in a study of early T cells in non-severe SARS-CoV-2 infection. Overall study context: Sequencing of unsorted whole blood was done on bulk RNA, leaving chains unpaired.

CDR1 is MNHNS, CDR2 SASEGT, per germline. Trimming pared 4 bases from V and 2 bases from J, leaving 15 bases between. The CDR3 has 15 residues. In the library, individual cDNA molecules carried attached unique molecular identifiers. One entry per CDR3 protein results from TCRdb running MiXCR on the 5' RACE reads. The table includes tens of thousands of distinct CDR3 sequences, around 9.3% detected once. A remark on this clonotype: Its antigen is not known.

Study results and caveats: Lookups in VDJdb leaned toward anti-spike CD8 responses and missed private and CD4 specificities.

The chain couples TRBV6-1 to TRBJ2-7; either TRBD1 or TRBD2 may supply D (5 bases each). The sequence was obtained from an adult who was a healthcare worker with PCR-confirmed SARS-CoV-2 infection or an uninfected control (not recorded which). Specimen: whole blood, collected at baseline. CDR3 sequence reads: CASSVAGTHPYEQYF. The CDR3 DNA reads as TGTGCCAGCAGTGTAGCCGGGACCCATCCCTACGAGCAGTACTTC.